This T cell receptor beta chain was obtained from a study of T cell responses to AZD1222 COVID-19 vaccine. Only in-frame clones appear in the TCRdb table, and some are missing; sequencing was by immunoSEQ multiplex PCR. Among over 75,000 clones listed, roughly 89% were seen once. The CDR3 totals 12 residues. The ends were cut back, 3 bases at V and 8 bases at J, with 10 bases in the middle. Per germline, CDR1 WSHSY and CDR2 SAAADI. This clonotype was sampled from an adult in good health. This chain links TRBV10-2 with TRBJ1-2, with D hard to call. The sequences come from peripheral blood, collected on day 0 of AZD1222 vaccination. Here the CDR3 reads CASSDIVGGYTF. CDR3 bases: TGCGCCAGCAGTGATATAGTGGGCGGCTACACCTTC.